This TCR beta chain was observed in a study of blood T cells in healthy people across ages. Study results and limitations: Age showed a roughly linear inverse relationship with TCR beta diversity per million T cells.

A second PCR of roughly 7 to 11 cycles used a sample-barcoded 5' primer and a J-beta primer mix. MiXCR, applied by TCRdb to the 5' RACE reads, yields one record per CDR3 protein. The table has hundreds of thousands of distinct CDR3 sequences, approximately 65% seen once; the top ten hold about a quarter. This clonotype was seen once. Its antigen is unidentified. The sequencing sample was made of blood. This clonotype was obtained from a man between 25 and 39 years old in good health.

This CDR3 reads CAISETSRGYNEQFF. The CDR3 DNA reads TGTGCCATCAGTGAGACTAGCAGGGGTTACAATGAGCAGTTCTTC. The rearrangement uses TRBV10-3 and TRBJ2-1; D is tentatively TRBD1 or TRBD2 (6 bases each). The germline V and J ends were trimmed by 2 bases and 4 bases, with 12 bases remaining between them. The CDR3 runs 15 residues. CDR1 and CDR2 (germline): ENHRY, SYGVKD.